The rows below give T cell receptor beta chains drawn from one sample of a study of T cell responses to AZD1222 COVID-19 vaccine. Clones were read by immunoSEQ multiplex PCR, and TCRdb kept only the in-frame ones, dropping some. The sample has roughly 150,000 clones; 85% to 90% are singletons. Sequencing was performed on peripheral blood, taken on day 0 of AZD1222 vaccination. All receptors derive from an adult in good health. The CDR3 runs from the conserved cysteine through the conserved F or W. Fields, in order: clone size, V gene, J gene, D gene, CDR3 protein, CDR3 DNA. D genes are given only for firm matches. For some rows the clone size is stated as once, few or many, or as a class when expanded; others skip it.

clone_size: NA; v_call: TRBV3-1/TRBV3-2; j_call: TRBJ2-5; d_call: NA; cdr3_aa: CASSRRSLFQETQYF; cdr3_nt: TGTGCCAGCAGCCGAAGAAGCCTTTTCCAAGAGACCCAGTACTTC
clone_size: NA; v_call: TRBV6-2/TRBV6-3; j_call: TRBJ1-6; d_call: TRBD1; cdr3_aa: CASSRGQGAGKSPLHF; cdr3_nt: TGTGCCAGCAGTCGGGGACAGGGGGCAGGAAAGTCACCCCTCCACTTT
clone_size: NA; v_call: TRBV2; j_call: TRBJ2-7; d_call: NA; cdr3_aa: CASSVREYEQYF; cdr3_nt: TGTGCCAGCAGTGTAAGGGAGTACGAGCAGTACTTC
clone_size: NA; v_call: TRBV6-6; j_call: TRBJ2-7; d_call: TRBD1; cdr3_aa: CASSHSPGTGGSYEQYF; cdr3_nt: TGTGCCAGCAGTCATTCGCCCGGGACAGGGGGCTCCTACGAGCAGTACTTC
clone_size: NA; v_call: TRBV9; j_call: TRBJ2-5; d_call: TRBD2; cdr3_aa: CASSVGAASGTETQYF; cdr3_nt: TGTGCCAGCAGCGTAGGAGCGGCTAGCGGGACTGAGACCCAGTACTTC
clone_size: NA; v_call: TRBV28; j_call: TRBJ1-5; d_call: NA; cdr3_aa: CASSPPGANQPQHF; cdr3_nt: TGTGCCAGCAGTCCGCCTGGGGCAAATCAGCCCCAGCATTTT
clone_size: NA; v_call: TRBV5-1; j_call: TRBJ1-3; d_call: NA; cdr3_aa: CASSLGPSSGNTIYF; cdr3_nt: TGCGCCAGCAGCTTGGGTCCGAGCTCTGGAAACACCATATATTTT
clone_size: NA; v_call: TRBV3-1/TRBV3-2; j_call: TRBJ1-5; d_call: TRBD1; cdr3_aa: CASSQDSGTDDQPQHF; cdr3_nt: TGTGCCAGCAGCCAAGATTCGGGGACAGATGATCAGCCCCAGCATTTT
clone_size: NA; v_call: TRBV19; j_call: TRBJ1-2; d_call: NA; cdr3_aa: CASRRGQTSYGYTF; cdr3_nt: TGTGCCAGTAGGAGAGGACAGACCAGCTATGGCTACACCTTC
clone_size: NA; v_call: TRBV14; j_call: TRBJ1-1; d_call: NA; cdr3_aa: CASSQERGLVPEAFF; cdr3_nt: TGTGCCAGCAGCCAAGAACGGGGTCTTGTCCCTGAAGCTTTCTTT
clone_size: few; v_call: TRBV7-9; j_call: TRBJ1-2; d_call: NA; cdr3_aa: CASSLPFLVGNYGYTF; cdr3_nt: TGTGCCAGCAGCTTACCCTTTTTGGTGGGGAACTATGGCTACACCTTC
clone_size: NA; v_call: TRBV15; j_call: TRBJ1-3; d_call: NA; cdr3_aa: CATSREVRNTIYF; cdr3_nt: TGTGCCACCAGCCGGGAGGTGAGAAACACCATATATTTT
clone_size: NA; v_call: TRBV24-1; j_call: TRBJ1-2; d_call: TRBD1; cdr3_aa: CATSDSDRGYGYTF; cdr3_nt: TGTGCCACCAGTGATTCTGACAGGGGGTATGGCTACACCTTC
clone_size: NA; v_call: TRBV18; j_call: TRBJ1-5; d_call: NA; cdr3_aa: CASSPLAGDIQPQHF; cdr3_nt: TGTGCCAGCTCACCACTGGCAGGGGATATCCAGCCCCAGCATTTT
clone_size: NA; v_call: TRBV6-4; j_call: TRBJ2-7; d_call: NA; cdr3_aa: CASGQSSYEQYF; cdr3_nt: TGTGCCTCCGGACAGAGCTCCTACGAGCAGTACTTC
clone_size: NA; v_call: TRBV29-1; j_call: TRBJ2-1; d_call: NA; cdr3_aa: CSGRRALYNEQFF; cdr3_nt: TGCAGCGGCCGCCGGGCCCTCTACAATGAGCAGTTCTTC